The 29 T cell receptor beta chains below were found in one sample sequenced in a study of Graves' ophthalmopathy and Graves' hyperthyroidism. Researchers took RNA transcripts and amplified TCR beta CDR3 regions from them. First-round RT-PCR used HTBI primers; second-round multiplex PCR followed. TCRdb re-called the multiplex PCR reads with MiXCR, one entry per CDR3 protein. The data show over 500,000 distinct CDR3 sequences, with 22% seen just once and roughly 7.4% held by the top ten. Sequences were obtained from peripheral blood. Receptors were obtained from a woman between 18 and 29 years old with stable Graves' hyperthyroidism. Some clones in this sample may be carry-over from other donors' samples.

This clonotype was detected only a few times. The genes are TRBV10-2 and TRBJ1-2; D is ambiguous. The germline V gene has CDR1 WSHSY and CDR2 SAAADI. This CDR3 region has 13 residues. The ends were cut back, 2 bases at V and 2 bases at J, with 6 bases in the middle. CDR3 protein: CASSEMINYGYTF. Here the CDR3 DNA reads TGCGCCAGCAGTGAGATGATAAACTATGGCTACACCTTC.

This clonotype showed up just a few times. The J gene is TRBJ2-5, the V gene TRBV11-2; D may match TRBD1 or TRBD2 (5 bases each). The germline CDR1 and CDR2 sequences are SGHAT and FQNNGV. The CDR3 has 14 amino acids. Trimming pared 10 bases from V and 1 base from J, leaving 16 bases between. DNA of the CDR3: TGTGCCACCAAGAGGGACCACACCCAAGAGACCCAGTACTTC. Its protein product is CATKRDHTQETQYF.

This clonotype was counted a few times. V usage is TRBV7-3 and J usage is TRBJ1-5; no firm D call. Germline CDR1 is SGHTA and CDR2 is FQGTGA. The V and J ends lost 0 bases and 2 bases respectively, with 8 bases between them. The CDR3 loop spans 15 amino acids. The CDR3 bases are TGTGCCAGCAGCTTAACCCCATCGGGCAATCAGCCCCAGCATTTT. Its protein product is CASSLTPSGNQPQHF. Together with reference TRBV7-3 and TRBJ1-5, the CDR3 gives the full variable domain: GAGVSQTPSNKVTEKGKYVELRCDPISGHTALYWYRQSLGQGPEFLIYFQGTGAADDSGLPNDRFFAVRPEGSVSTLKIQRTERGDSAVYLCASSLTPSGNQPQHFGDGTRLSIL.

Many counts were recorded for this clonotype. The chain employs TRBV9 and TRBJ1-1, with D perhaps matching TRBD1 (5 bases). Germline assignment: CDR1 SGDLS and CDR2 YYNGEE. The CDR3 loop spans 15 amino acids. Trimming shortened V by 0 bases and J by 1 base, and 10 bases separated the two germline ends. The CDR3 loop reads CASSVEAGPNTEAFF. DNA of the CDR3: TGTGCCAGCAGCGTAGAGGCAGGGCCGAACACTGAAGCTTTCTTT.

This clonotype was detected ten times or more. V is TRBV19 and J is TRBJ2-7, with TRBD1 identical over 8 bases. J was trimmed by 0 bases and V by 5 bases; bases with no gene match: 12. Germline V gene sequence: CDR1 LNHDA, CDR2 SQIVND (reference sequence). The CDR3 consists of 17 residues. The CDR3 sequence is CASSSGTGRESSYEQYF. The CDR3 DNA reads as TGTGCCAGTAGTTCCGGGACAGGTCGGGAGAGCTCCTACGAGCAGTACTTC.

This clonotype was observed at least ten times. This chain connects TRBV6-1 to TRBJ2-7; 7 nucleotides align to TRBD1. The CDR3 spans 13 residues. After removal of 7 bases from V and 4 bases from J, the junction contained 7 bases not matched to a gene. Germline V CDR1 and CDR2: MNHNS, SASEGT. DNA for the CDR3: TGTGCCAGCACGACAGGGTCTTGGTACGAGCAGTACTTC. This encodes CASTTGSWYEQYF.

This clonotype was observed many times. The chain combines TRBV2 with TRBJ2-2; 9 bases align to TRBD1. V lost 6 bases, J lost 1 base, and 9 bases stayed unmatched. There are 17 residues in the CDR3. The germline gives CDR1 SNHLY, CDR2 FYNNEI. The CDR3 loop reads CASRRGQGNRNTGELFF. The CDR3, as DNA: TGTGCCAGCAGACGAGGACAGGGGAACAGGAACACCGGGGAGCTGTTTTTT.

This clonotype was picked up many times. This chain links TRBV6-5 with TRBJ1-1; 9 nucleotides line up with TRBD1. Per the germline V gene, CDR1 is MNHEY and CDR2 is SVGAGI. This CDR3 spans 15 amino acids. J was trimmed by 3 bases and V by 0 bases; bases with no gene match: 2. CDR3 nucleotides: TGTGCCAGCAGTTACTCGACAGGGGGTCACACTGAAGCTTTCTTT. Protein: CASSYSTGGHTEAFF.

The CDR3 here is CSARVGSSAEETQYF. The CDR3 DNA follows: TGCAGTGCTAGGGTGGGAAGCTCTGCCGAGGAGACCCAGTACTTC. This chain joins TRBV20-1 and TRBJ2-5; D gene uncertain. Germline values: CDR1 DFQATT, CDR2 SNEGSKA (reference sequence). Trimming left V 3 bases short and J 5 bases short, with 19 bases between. This CDR3 region has 15 residues.

The chain recombines TRBV20-1 with TRBJ2-7; 8 bases line up with TRBD2. CDR3 length: 13 amino acids. Germline V CDR1 and CDR2: DFQATT, SNEGSKA (reference sequence). V was clipped by 0 bases and J by 5 bases; unmatched bases: 3. The CDR3 DNA follows: TGCAGTGCTAGAGAACTAGCGGAACACGAGCAGTACTTC. Its translation: CSARELAEHEQYF.

The CDR3 DNA reads as TGTGCCAGCAGTTCTGACAGACAGAACTTTAACTATGGCTACACCTTC. This sequence encodes CASSSDRQNFNYGYTF. This sequence joins TRBV12-3 or TRBV12-4 and TRBJ1-2; TRBD1 is a possible D gene (5 bases). V lost 4 bases to trimming and J lost 1 base, with 16 bases between them. This CDR3 region has 16 residues.

This clonotype was detected only a few times. The gene calls are TRBV18 and TRBJ2-5, with TRBD2 matching over 12 bases. Unmatched junction bases numbered 3, after V lost 1 base and J lost 3 bases. Germline V gives CDR1 KGHSH, CDR2 LQKENI. This CDR3 contains 16 residues. The CDR3 spells CASSPRLAGVEETQYF. The CDR3 DNA reads TGTGCCAGCTCACCACGACTAGCGGGGGTTGAAGAGACCCAGTACTTC.

V and J are TRBV12-3 or TRBV12-4 and TRBJ2-7, with TRBD2 matching over 11 bases. The CDR3 extends over 14 amino acids. The junction had 4 bases not matched to a gene; V was cut back by 5 bases and J by 4 bases. The CDR3 coding sequence is TGTGCCAGCAGTGGGGGACTAGCGGCTTACGAGCAGTACTTC. Residues: CASSGGLAAYEQYF.

This clonotype was seen repeatedly, ten times or more. The V call is TRBV7-3, the J call TRBJ2-2; no reliable D call. Looked up from germline, CDR1 is SGHTA and CDR2 is FQGTGA. CDR3 size: 12 residues. Trimming removed 5 bases from V and 7 bases from J, with 8 bases in between. CDR3 coding DNA: TGTGCCAGCAGCCCATCGGACGGGGAGCTGTTTTTT. Its translation is CASSPSDGELFF.

Ten or more counts support this clonotype. The chain has TRBV12-3 or TRBV12-4 and TRBJ2-4, with 7 bases that match TRBD1. Trimming at V came to 5 bases and at J to 1 base, leaving 8 bases not matched to a gene. The CDR3 has 16 residues. The CDR3 sequence: CASSVRQGWAKNIQYF. CDR3 bases: TGTGCCAGCAGTGTGAGACAGGGTTGGGCCAAAAACATTCAGTACTTC.

This clonotype was counted ten times or more. V gene TRBV4-2 combines with J gene TRBJ2-7; perhaps D is TRBD1 or TRBD2 (7 bases each). V lost 0 bases and J 6 bases, leaving 15 bases between the germline ends. The CDR3 is 15 amino acids. Germline V gives CDR1 LGHNA, CDR2 YNFKEQ. CDR3 DNA: TGTGCCAGCAGCCAAGATCGAGAGCGGGACAGCGAGCAGTACTTC. Protein sequence: CASSQDRERDSEQYF.

At least ten counts were recorded for this clonotype. This sequence joins TRBV12-5 and TRBJ1-1, with a tentative D call TRBD1 (6 bases). V lost 7 bases to trimming and J lost 1 base, with 13 bases between them. CDR1 LGHNT and CDR2 FRNRAP come from the germline V gene. This CDR3 is built from 14 residues. The CDR3 DNA reads TGTGCTAGTGCCCACTCGACAGGGAACACTGAAGCTTTCTTT. As protein: CASAHSTGNTEAFF.

This clonotype was counted at least ten times. The chain couples TRBV12-3 or TRBV12-4 to TRBJ1-3, with 11 bases that match TRBD1. The V segment lost 6 bases and the J segment 2 bases; nucleotides outside the gene matches: 6. The CDR3 sequence is 16 residues long. CDR3 residues: CASRSRTGGTGNTIYF. CDR3 coding DNA: TGTGCCAGCAGATCCCGGACAGGGGGCACTGGAAACACCATATATTTT.

This clonotype was counted ten times or more. The rearrangement uses TRBV28 and TRBJ2-7, with 9 positions matching TRBD2. The V and J ends lost 7 bases and 3 bases, in that order; junction bases with no gene match: 7. The CDR3 is made up of 14 amino acids. CDR1 and CDR2 from the germline V gene are MDHEN and SYDVKM. Written as DNA, the CDR3 is TGTGCCAGCAACCTGGGTAGCGGGAGCTACGAGCAGTACTTC. Protein product: CASNLGSGSYEQYF.

This clonotype has only a few counts. V usage is TRBV19 and J usage is TRBJ2-7, with D possibly TRBD1 on 6 matching bases. Germline V gene sequence: CDR1 LNHDA, CDR2 SQIVND (reference sequence). V dropped 8 bases and J dropped 0 bases, with 14 bases sitting between them. The CDR3 covers 14 residues. DNA of the CDR3: TGTGCCAGTCCCTTTCCGACAGGCTCCTACGAGCAGTACTTC. This translates into CASPFPTGSYEQYF.

In its sample, this clonotype was seen a few times. The chain couples TRBV13 to TRBJ2-2, with TRBD1 identical over 12 bases. The trim removed 5 bases at V and 5 bases at J, leaving 6 bases unmatched. Germline CDR1 reads PRHDT; CDR2 reads FYEKMQ (reference sequence). CDR3 size: 16 residues. Here the CDR3 DNA reads TGTGCCAGCAGCCTGGGACAGGGGGCAAGAACCGGGGAGCTGTTTTTT. Translating it yields CASSLGQGARTGELFF.

This clonotype was seen a handful of times. The rearrangement links TRBV3-1 to TRBJ1-1; 10 nucleotides match TRBD1. Germline CDR1 reads LGHDT; CDR2 reads YNNKEL (reference sequence). The CDR3 consists of 13 residues. V gave up 1 base and J gave up 9 bases; unmatched junction bases: 2. CDR3 region: CASSQGDRGKAFF. CDR3 nucleotide sequence: TGTGCCAGCAGCCAAGGGGACAGGGGAAAAGCTTTCTTT.

CDR3 sequence (DNA): TGTGCCAGCAGCTACGGGGAACAGGGCTCCTATAATTCACCCCTCCACTTT. Its protein is CASSYGEQGSYNSPLHF. The J gene is TRBJ1-6, the V gene TRBV12-3 or TRBV12-4; the D gene is possibly TRBD1 (6 bases). The CDR3 is 17 amino acids. The V and J ends lost 6 bases and 0 bases respectively, with 15 bases between them.

The J gene is TRBJ2-5, the V gene TRBV6-1; the match to TRBD2 covers 9 bases. Germline CDR1 MNHNS, CDR2 SASEGT. The CDR3 spans 16 residues. J lost 5 bases, V lost 1 base, and 8 bases had no gene match. The DNA for the CDR3 is TGTGCCAGCAGTGAAGATTTAGCGGGGGTTGCGGAGACCCAGTACTTC. Amino acid sequence: CASSEDLAGVAETQYF.

Ten or more counts support this clonotype. This sequence joins TRBV6-1 and TRBJ2-5; TRBD2 is a possible D gene (5 bases). V lost 8 bases and J lost 3, with 16 bases in between. The CDR3 spans 14 residues. Per germline, CDR1 MNHNS and CDR2 SASEGT. This CDR3 is CASGPGRGEETQYF. CDR3 nucleotide sequence: TGTGCCAGCGGCCCGGGGAGAGGAGAAGAGACCCAGTACTTC.

This clonotype was counted a few times. An end of the junction does not agree with germline; a read error may underlie this. The chain couples TRBV19 to TRBJ2-4, with 8 bases identical to TRBD1. Germline V CDR1 and CDR2: LNHDA, SQIVND (reference sequence). CDR3 length equals 17 residues. The CDR3 DNA reads TGTGCCACCCAAAGTTCGGCAGGGGGCTTGGTCAAAAACATTAAGTACTTC. The encoded protein is CATQSSAGGLVKNIKYF. The complete variable domain, with remaining parts taken from reference TRBV19 and TRBJ2-4, reads DGGITQSPKYLFRKEGQNVTLSCEQNLNHDAMYWYRQDPGQGLRLIYYSQIVNDFQKGDIAEGYSVSREKKESFPLTVTSAQKNPTAFYLCATQSSAGGLVKNIKYFGAGTRLSVL.

The chain couples TRBV19 to TRBJ1-2; D remains ambiguous. V lost 4 bases to trimming and J lost 5 bases, with 5 bases between them. The CDR3 loop spans 11 amino acids. Per germline, CDR1 LNHDA and CDR2 SQIVND (reference sequence). CDR3 protein: CASSKPYGYTF. The CDR3 DNA follows: TGTGCCAGTAGTAAACCTTATGGCTACACCTTC.

This clonotype was seen only once. Relative to the germline gene, one junction end is altered; a read error may explain this. This chain links TRBV28 with TRBJ2-7; D gene ambiguous. Looked up from germline, CDR1 is MDHEN and CDR2 is SYDVKM. The CDR3 runs to 13 residues. The CDR3 DNA reads as TGTGCCAGCAGTTTAAGTGGGTCCTACGAGCAGTGCTTC. Protein: CASSLSGSYEQCF.

The rearrangement uses TRBV7-9 and TRBJ2-7; D might be TRBD1 (6 bases). Trimming took 2 bases from V and 4 from J, leaving 15 bases between them. This CDR3 comprises 15 residues. Germline V gene data show CDR1 as SEHNR and CDR2 as FQNEAQ (reference sequence). The CDR3 is CASSLLGAGAYEQYF. CDR3 DNA: TGTGCCAGCAGCTTACTGGGGGCCGGTGCTTACGAGCAGTACTTC.